The sequence of this T cell receptor beta chain was determined in a study of regulatory T cells in long-lasting Graves disease. Relying on iRepertoire HTBI primers and Arm-PCR of CDR3 regions, the team built TCR beta libraries. MiXCR, applied by TCRdb to the multiplex PCR reads, yields one record per CDR3 protein. The sample consists of under 500,000 distinct CDR3 sequences, 16% of them appearing once. This clonotype has just a few counts. What it recognizes is unknown. Study conclusions and caveats: The study examined only peripheral blood, not thyroid tissue. Persistent-disease Graves' patients showed less TCR diversity than new cases. Having only a small sample size may have limited accuracy.

Documented time point: newly diagnosed GD, antithyroid drugs for less than 3 months. PBMC-extracted RNA yielded the TCR library. These data were also reused for a study on T cells in Graves' hyperthyroidism and ophthalmopathy.

Sequencing was performed on peripheral blood mononuclear cells (PBMCs), taken at new diagnosis, from a patient treated with antithyroid drugs. The TCR sequence derives from a woman aged 25 to 39 with Graves disease.

The CDR3 region has the DNA TGTGCCAGCAGTTATTCCCTCAGCGGGAGGGGCATCTACAATGAGCAGTTCTTC. Translated: CASSYSLSGRGIYNEQFF. The chain couples TRBV6-2 or TRBV6-3 to TRBJ2-1, with 10 bases fitting TRBD2. The ends lost 3 bases at V and 3 bases at J; junction bases unmatched: 11. The CDR3 is made up of 18 amino acids. Germline lookup yields CDR1 MNHEY and CDR2 SVGEGT.